The 19 T cell receptor beta chains below all came from one sample that was sequenced in a study of T cells after yellow fever vaccination. TCRdb passed the 5' RACE reads through MiXCR, listing each CDR3 protein once. Altogether hundreds of thousands of distinct CDR3 sequences are present, roughly 8.7% being singletons, with the ten largest covering roughly 18%. The source material was PBMCs, sampled on the day of the first yellow fever vaccination. All receptors derive from a man younger than 35 who received the YFV17D yellow fever vaccine.

J is TRBJ2-1 and V is TRBV5-1, with 7 bases lining up with TRBD1. Germline-derived CDR1 and CDR2 are SGHRS and YFSETQ. The V and J ends lost 3 bases and 5 bases, in that order; junction bases with no gene match: 5. The CDR3 runs 14 residues. The CDR3 DNA sequence: TGCGCCAGCAGCTCACTACAGGGGCACAATGAGCAGTTCTTC. It encodes CASSSLQGHNEQFF.

This clonotype was picked up a small number of times. V and J are TRBV4-1 and TRBJ2-1; 9 positions agree with TRBD2. J gave up 0 bases and V 4 bases, and 7 bases lay outside the gene matches. Germline CDR1 MGHRA, CDR2 YSYEKL. This CDR3 spans 17 amino acids. CDR3 region: CASSLHAGGGSYNEQFF. In DNA form, the CDR3 reads TGCGCCAGCAGCCTCCATGCGGGGGGGGGCTCCTACAATGAGCAGTTCTTC.

The chain couples TRBV7-8 to TRBJ2-7, with D unresolved. Trimming shortened V by 2 bases and J by 4 bases, and 9 bases separated the two germline ends. Per germline, CDR1 SGHVS and CDR2 FQNEAQ. There are 13 residues in the CDR3. The CDR3 nucleotides are TGTGCCAGCAGCTTACAGCAGATTTACGAGCAGTACTTC. Amino acid sequence: CASSLQQIYEQYF.

The V call is TRBV7-2, the J call TRBJ2-2; maybe TRBD2 (6 bases). The ends were cut back, 5 bases at V and 0 bases at J, with 13 bases in the middle. The length of the CDR3 is 16 residues. Germline V lookup: CDR1 SGHTA, CDR2 FQGNSA. DNA for the CDR3: TGTGCCAGCAGCATTCAGCGGGTCGCGAACACCGGGGAGCTGTTTTTT. Amino acids: CASSIQRVANTGELFF.

The rearrangement uses TRBV6-5 and TRBJ2-5; 13 bases are shared with TRBD2. The CDR3 covers 16 residues. V lost 2 bases, J lost 0 bases, and 0 bases stayed unmatched. Germline values: CDR1 MNHEY, CDR2 SVGAGI. The DNA of the CDR3 is TGTGCCAGCAGTTACGGGACTAGCGGGAACCAAGAGACCCAGTACTTC. Translation gives CASSYGTSGNQETQYF.

The chain carries TRBV6-1 and TRBJ2-7, with D perhaps given as TRBD1 or TRBD2 (5 bases each). V was cut by 6 bases and J by 2 bases, with 17 bases left in between. CDR3 length equals 15 residues. Germline V gene lookup returns CDR1 MNHNS and CDR2 SASEGT. CDR3 amino acids: CASRNRDRAAYEQYF. Written as DNA, the CDR3 is TGTGCCAGCAGAAACCGGGACCGGGCGGCCTACGAGCAGTACTTC.

This clonotype has more than one count but fewer than ten. The chain recombines TRBV29-1 with TRBJ2-2, with D tentatively TRBD2 (5 bases). CDR1 and CDR2 (germline): SQVTM, ANQGSEA. Trimming pared 1 base from V and 1 base from J, leaving 7 bases between. The CDR3 has 14 amino acids. CDR3 in DNA: TGCAGCGTTGAAGGGGAGCTGAACACCGGGGAGCTGTTTTTT. Translating it yields CSVEGELNTGELFF.

This clonotype occurred a few times. The CDR3, as DNA: TGCAGTGCTAGAGATCACAAAAATGAACGTGGCTACACCTTC. Its translation: CSARDHKNERGYTF. The rearrangement joins TRBV20-1 to TRBJ1-2, with no clear D. Looked up from germline, CDR1 is DFQATT and CDR2 is SNEGSKA (reference sequence). The germline V and J ends were trimmed by 0 bases and 7 bases, with 15 bases remaining between them. This CDR3 contains 14 residues.

The V call is TRBV5-4, the J call TRBJ2-3, with TRBD1 matching over 10 bases. CDR3 length: 15 amino acids. Germline V lookup: CDR1 SGHNT, CDR2 YYREEE (reference sequence). The V segment lost 1 base and the J segment 5 bases; nucleotides outside the gene matches: 4. The chain's CDR3 is CASSLPGQGKDTQYF. In DNA, the CDR3 is TGTGCCAGCAGCTTGCCGGGACAGGGGAAAGATACGCAGTATTTT.

This chain connects TRBV6-1 to TRBJ1-3; TRBD1 is a possible D gene (6 bases). CDR1 and CDR2 (germline): MNHNS, SASEGT. V gave up 7 bases and J gave up 1 base, with 17 bases separating them. The CDR3 loop spans 16 amino acids. This CDR3 reads CASTPGGAPSGNTIYF. CDR3 sequence (DNA): TGTGCCAGCACCCCCGGGGGGGCGCCTTCTGGAAACACCATATATTTT.

This clonotype was found a few times. The chain carries TRBV6-1 and TRBJ2-1; TRBD2 matches 7 bases. There are 15 residues in the CDR3. Germline CDR1 MNHNS, CDR2 SASEGT. V trimming: 5 bases; J trimming: 4 bases; junction bases outside the gene matches: 8. The CDR3 reads CASSPTSPKYNEQFF. DNA of the CDR3: TGTGCCAGCAGTCCGACTAGCCCGAAATACAATGAGCAGTTCTTC.

CDR3 protein: CASSYPNLDEQYF. In DNA form, the CDR3 reads TGTGCCAGCAGTTATCCCAATCTGGACGAGCAGTACTTC. This chain connects TRBV6-6 to TRBJ2-7; D is uncertain. Trimming took 3 bases from V and 5 from J, leaving 11 bases between them. CDR1 and CDR2 (germline): MNHNY, SVGAGI (reference sequence). The CDR3 sequence is 13 residues long.

The J gene is TRBJ2-3, the V gene TRBV4-2; TRBD1 or TRBD2 may be the D gene (6 bases each). Germline loops: CDR1 LGHNA, CDR2 YNFKEQ. The CDR3 has 15 residues. V lost 3 bases and J lost 4, with 14 bases in between. CDR3 loop: CASSHKRGAADTQYF. CDR3 nucleotides: TGTGCCAGCAGCCACAAGAGGGGGGCCGCAGATACGCAGTATTTT.

This clonotype was recorded many times. V and J are TRBV6-6 and TRBJ1-2; 9 bases align to TRBD1. V lost 7 bases and J lost 8; bases outside the gene matches: 8. CDR3 size: 13 residues. CDR1 is MNHNY and CDR2 is SVGAGI in the germline V gene (reference sequence). CDR3 amino acids: CASTSGTGLGYTF. The CDR3 DNA follows: TGTGCCAGCACCAGCGGGACAGGGTTGGGCTACACCTTC.

The sample holds many counts of this clonotype. The chain links TRBV18 to TRBJ2-3; possibly TRBD2 for D (6 bases). Germline assignment: CDR1 KGHSH and CDR2 LQKENI. Between the trimmed V and J ends, which lost 8 bases and 4 bases, there was a span of 13 bases. This CDR3 has 13 residues. The CDR3, as DNA: TGTGCCAGCAGTCCACCGGGGGCAGATACGCAGTATTTT. This codes for CASSPPGADTQYF. The entire variable domain, with the rest obtained from reference TRBV18 and TRBJ2-3, is as follows: NAGVMQNPRHLVRRRGQEARLRCSPMKGHSHVYWYRQLPEEGLKFMVYLQKENIIDESGMPKERFSAEFPKEGPSILRIQQVVRGDSAAYFCASSPPGADTQYFGPGTRLTVL.

In this sample, this clonotype turned up many times. CDR3 nucleotides: TGTGCCAGCAGCTCAGAGGGGACAGATACGCAGTATTTT. This sequence encodes CASSSEGTDTQYF. The chain is built from TRBV5-6 and TRBJ2-3, with D perhaps being TRBD1 or TRBD2 (5 bases each). Germline V gene sequence: CDR1 SGHDT, CDR2 YYEEEE. The CDR3 consists of 13 residues. V was clipped by 3 bases and J by 3 bases, with 8 bases between them.

Many counts were recorded for this clonotype. The chain couples TRBV7-9 to TRBJ2-7; either TRBD1 or TRBD2 may supply D (5 bases each). The CDR3 extends over 14 amino acids. CDR1 SEHNR and CDR2 FQNEAQ come from the germline V gene (reference sequence). The V end lost 1 base, the J end lost 3 bases, and 10 bases lay between the germline ends. This chain's CDR3 is CASSLGWGIYEQYV. CDR3 coding DNA: TGTGCCAGCAGCTTAGGGTGGGGGATCTACGAGCAGTACGTC.

This clonotype was seen more than once but under ten times. CDR3 sequence (DNA): TGTGCCACCATTAGGGACCAGGGGACCGTACAAGGACGAGGGGAGCAGTACTTC. It translates to CATIRDQGTVQGRGEQYF. The chain uses TRBV24-1 and TRBJ2-7, with a possible D match to TRBD1 (6 bases). Germline V CDR1 and CDR2: KGHDR, SFDVKD. CDR3 size: 18 residues. The V end was cut by 8 bases, the J end by 7 bases, with 32 bases between.

At least ten counts were recorded for this clonotype. The V call is TRBV5-1, the J call TRBJ1-1, with D tentatively TRBD1 (6 bases). The germline V gene has CDR1 SGHRS and CDR2 YFSETQ. CDR3 size: 14 residues. Trimming pared 4 bases from V and 1 base from J, leaving 11 bases between. Here the CDR3 reads CASSQQGRNTEAFF. Here the CDR3 DNA reads TGCGCCAGCAGCCAACAGGGCAGGAACACTGAAGCTTTCTTT.